This T cell receptor beta chain stems from a study of vaccination effects on CD4 cells after COVID-19. Data came from immunoSEQ multiplex PCR; TCRdb stores just in-frame clones and leaves some out. The sample includes about 43,000 clones, around three quarters seen only once; the top ten take 9.5% to 14%. A word on this clone: Its antigen is still unknown.

CD4+ T cells specific for antigen were expanded with viral peptide pools by the ViraFEST assay before sequencing. Researchers isolated CD4+ T cells once ten to eleven days of culture had elapsed. The study found no prior SARS-CoV-2 infection in the vaccine recipients, who tested negative for nucleocapsid antibodies. V lost 5 bases and J lost 2; bases outside the gene matches: 6. Germline V gene sequence: CDR1 WNHNN, CDR2 SYGVQD (reference sequence). The CDR3 sequence is 15 residues long. V and J are TRBV10-1 and TRBJ1-3, with 7 positions matching TRBD1. Sequencing used CD4+ T cells from PBMCs cultured with SARS-CoV-2 spike peptides, obtained before COVID-19 vaccination. The sequence was obtained from a human donor who received a COVID-19 vaccine. The CDR3 sequence is CASSRSTGPGNTIYF. In nucleotides, the CDR3 is TGCGCCAGCAGTCGGTCGACAGGGCCTGGAAACACCATATATTTT.